This note documents a single T cell receptor beta chain sequence. Profiling relied on immunoSEQ multiplex PCR, and the TCRdb table lists in-frame clones only, not all of them. The sample lists some 85,000 clones, about 88% occurring once. V dropped 3 bases and J dropped 6; count of bases not matched to a gene: 3. The CDR3 contains 14 residues. Germline CDR1 reads KGHSH; CDR2 reads LQKENI. This record comes from a study of OX40 agonist ivuxolimab in advanced cancers. This clonotype was obtained from an adult with an advanced solid tumor such as melanoma, head and neck, liver or kidney cancer. The chain combines TRBV18 with TRBJ1-2; TRBD1 matches 11 bases. The source was CD4+ or CD8+ T cells sorted from blood, collected in a trial of the OX40 agonist ivuxolimab. The CDR3 nucleotides read TGTGCCAGCTCACCGGGACAGGGGGTTGATGGCTACACCTTC. Its translation is CASSPGQGVDGYTF.